Here is one T cell receptor beta chain with its context. Its antigen is not identified. Via MiXCR, TCRdb re-called the reads, giving one row per CDR3 protein. The sample has 150,000 to 190,000 distinct CDR3 sequences; roughly a quarter are singletons. The data derive from a study of T cell repertoires in cytomegalovirus infection. On the study more broadly: The public TCR beta signatures pointed to both CMV infection and matching HLA type. Study-wide results and limits: Summed frequency of shared TCR beta families picked out CMV carriers who also had the relevant HLA. Dominating the ex vivo response were TCR beta clonotypes that were CMV-specific and HLA-C-restricted.

CDR1 is SGHVS and CDR2 is FNYEAQ in the germline V gene. The V gene end was trimmed by 5 bases and the J gene end by 7 bases; junction bases not matched to a gene: 5. CDR3 length: 14 amino acids. The origin of this receptor is a human donor in good health (CMV status not recorded). Some clones in this sample may be carry-over from other donors' samples. Sequenced: PBMCs. The chain combines TRBV7-6 with TRBJ1-2; TRBD1 matches 12 bases. The CDR3: CASSRDRGQSGYTF. The CDR3 DNA sequence: TGTGCCAGCAGCCGGGACAGGGGGCAAAGTGGCTACACCTTC.